The 29 T cell receptor beta chains in this list originate from one sample, sequenced in a study of OX40 agonist ivuxolimab in advanced cancers. Data came from immunoSEQ multiplex PCR; TCRdb stores just in-frame clones and leaves some out. The table includes about 20,000 clones, roughly 89% detected once. Sequenced here: CD4+ or CD8+ T cells sorted from blood, sampled in a trial of the OX40 agonist ivuxolimab. The receptors were sampled from an adult with an advanced solid tumor such as melanoma, head and neck, liver or kidney cancer.

V usage is TRBV28 and J usage is TRBJ1-5; the D gene is possibly TRBD1 (5 bases). Germline CDR1 MDHEN, CDR2 SYDVKM. V dropped 3 bases and J dropped 6 bases, with 9 bases sitting between them. CDR3 size: 13 residues. The CDR3 DNA reads TGTGCCAGCAGTTTGACTGGGGCTCAGCCCCAGCATTTT. Residues: CASSLTGAQPQHF.

The rearrangement links TRBV4-1 to TRBJ1-3; D gene uncertain. V lost 6 bases and J 0 bases, leaving 12 bases between the germline ends. This CDR3 is 15 amino acids long. Looked up from germline, CDR1 is MGHRA and CDR2 is YSYEKL. In DNA, the CDR3 is TGCGCCAGCAGGAGACGGCAAACCTCTGGAAACACCATATATTTT. As protein: CASRRRQTSGNTIYF.

The CDR3 is CASGHGSLYGNTIYF. The CDR3 DNA follows: TGTGCCAGTGGGCATGGCAGCCTCTATGGAAACACCATATATTTT. This chain joins TRBV19 and TRBJ1-3; no reliable D call. Germline V gene sequence: CDR1 LNHDA, CDR2 SQIVND (reference sequence). The ends were cut back, 8 bases at V and 3 bases at J, with 17 bases in the middle. This CDR3 has 15 residues.

CDR3 region: CASSIDRADNRGAFF. As DNA, the CDR3 is TGTGCCAGTAGTATAGATCGGGCGGACAATCGAGGGGCTTTCTTT. The chain joins TRBV19 to TRBJ1-1; possible D gene TRBD1, 5 bases. V dropped 0 bases and J dropped 11 bases, with 19 bases sitting between them. Germline CDR1 LNHDA, CDR2 SQIVND (reference sequence). CDR3 length: 15 residues.

CDR3 in amino acids: CASSEEETQYF. CDR3 sequence (DNA): TGCGCCAGCAGTGAGGAAGAGACCCAGTACTTC. The chain recombines TRBV10-2 with TRBJ2-5; D call uncertain. Germline CDR1 reads WSHSY; CDR2 reads SAAADI. The CDR3 length is 11 residues. The ends were cut back, 2 bases at V and 3 bases at J, with 1 base in the middle.

The chain uses TRBV13 and TRBJ1-6; D unresolved. There are 16 residues in the CDR3. Trimming shortened V by 0 bases and J by 7 bases, and 13 bases separated the two germline ends. CDR1 is PRHDT, CDR2 FYEKMQ, per germline (reference sequence). The CDR3 coding sequence is TGTGCCAGCAGCTTAGGAGGTGGCCAGTCCAATTCACCCCTCCACTTT. Translated: CASSLGGGQSNSPLHF.

This chain links TRBV6-6 with TRBJ1-2, with TRBD1 as a possible D gene (5 bases). Trimming took off 6 bases at V and 2 bases at J, with 13 bases between the two ends. This CDR3 is 14 amino acids long. The V gene's germline CDR1 is MNHNY and CDR2 SVGAGI (reference sequence). The CDR3 DNA reads as TGTGCCAGCAGCCCGAACGGGGGGAACTATGGCTACACCTTC. This sequence encodes CASSPNGGNYGYTF.

The chain carries TRBV11-2 and TRBJ1-5; D is unclear. The CDR3 is 14 residues long. Germline CDR1 SGHAT, CDR2 FQNNGV. V lost 5 bases and J lost 1, with 9 bases in between. The CDR3, as DNA: TGTGCCAGCAGCCCCTCCGGGAGCAATCAGCCCCAGCATTTT. Protein product: CASSPSGSNQPQHF.

This chain uses TRBV27 with TRBJ2-1; 9 positions match TRBD2. Trimming cost V 5 bases and J 7 bases; bases outside gene matches: 12. Germline CDR1 MNHEY, CDR2 SMNVEV (reference sequence). The CDR3 sequence is 16 residues long. The CDR3 sequence is CASSPAPRGGINEQFF. The CDR3 DNA is TGTGCCAGCAGTCCCGCGCCGCGGGGGGGCATAAATGAGCAGTTCTTC.

The rearrangement joins TRBV19 to TRBJ1-2, with TRBD1 identical over 11 bases. Germline V lookup: CDR1 LNHDA, CDR2 SQIVND (reference sequence). With V trimmed by 3 bases and J by 4 bases, 4 bases remained unmatched. The CDR3 covers 15 residues. The CDR3 DNA reads as TGTGCCAGTAGTATGGGGACAGGGGGGTTCTATGGCTACACCTTC. Its translation: CASSMGTGGFYGYTF. The full variable domain, completed using reference TRBV19 and TRBJ1-2, is DGGITQSPKYLFRKEGQNVTLSCEQNLNHDAMYWYRQDPGQGLRLIYYSQIVNDFQKGDIAEGYSVSREKKESFPLTVTSAQKNPTAFYLCASSMGTGGFYGYTFGSGTRLTVV.

This clone was found once. The J gene is TRBJ1-5, the V gene TRBV27; 7 nucleotides align to TRBD1. With 6 bases clipped from V and 9 bases from J, the junction kept 11 bases outside the gene matches. Per the germline V gene, CDR1 is MNHEY and CDR2 is SMNVEV (reference sequence). This CDR3 is built from 14 residues. The CDR3 reads CASSPQGGLGPQHF. Written as DNA, the CDR3 is TGTGCCAGCAGCCCCCAGGGGGGCCTCGGGCCCCAGCATTTT.

This clone was seen only a few times. The V and J genes are TRBV5-5 and TRBJ2-1, with D perhaps TRBD2 (5 bases). CDR3 length equals 15 residues. CDR1 is SGHKS, CDR2 YYEKEE, per germline (reference sequence). V was cut by 4 bases and J by 8 bases, with 19 bases left in between. CDR3 DNA sequence: TGTGCCAGCAGCCCAGAGGTAGCGTGGGTCGATGAGCAGTTCTTC. This gives the protein CASSPEVAWVDEQFF. Using reference TRBV5-5 and TRBJ2-1 for the parts outside the CDR3, the full variable domain is DAGVTQSPTHLIKTRGQQVTLRCSPISGHKSVSWYQQVLGQGPQFIFQYYEKEERGRGNFPDRFSARQFPNYSSELNVNALLLGDSALYLCASSPEVAWVDEQFFGPGTRLTVL.

This rearrangement joins TRBV2 to TRBJ1-6, with D hard to call. The V end lost 2 bases, the J end lost 9 bases, and 11 bases lay between the germline ends. The CDR3 is 14 residues long. Germline V gene lookup returns CDR1 SNHLY and CDR2 FYNNEI. CDR3 in amino acids: CASSERRVGSPLHF. The CDR3 nucleotides read TGTGCCAGCAGTGAACGAAGGGTTGGTTCACCCCTCCACTTT. The full variable domain, with the rest looked up from reference TRBV2 and TRBJ1-6, is EPEVTQTPSHQVTQMGQEVILRCVPISNHLYFYWYRQILGQKVEFLVSFYNNEISEKSEIFDDQFSVERPDGSNFTLKIRSTKLEDSAMYFCASSERRVGSPLHFGNGTRLTVT.

The chain carries TRBV7-9 and TRBJ1-6; possibly TRBD1 for D (6 bases). This CDR3 is built from 14 residues. Trimming stripped 4 bases from V and 8 bases from J, with 12 bases between. CDR1 and CDR2 (germline): SEHNR, FQNEAQ (reference sequence). This chain's CDR3 is CASSSPGHYSPLHF. CDR3 bases: TGTGCCAGCAGCTCACCGGGACACTATTCACCCCTCCACTTT.

This rearrangement joins TRBV6-6 to TRBJ2-1; D may be TRBD1 or TRBD2 (6 bases each). Germline V gives CDR1 MNHNY, CDR2 SVGAGI (reference sequence). CDR3 length: 14 residues. V was clipped by 6 bases and J by 7 bases, with 16 bases between them. The CDR3 loop is CASSPPGAGNEQFF. CDR3 bases: TGTGCCAGCAGCCCCCCGGGGGCCGGGAATGAGCAGTTCTTC.

The V call is TRBV10-3, the J call TRBJ1-1, with D hard to call. CDR1 is ENHRY, CDR2 SYGVKD, per germline. Deletions cut 3 bases from V and 6 bases from J, with 11 bases between. The CDR3 is 13 amino acids. This CDR3 is CAISDRRPPEAFF. The CDR3 DNA reads as TGTGCCATCAGTGACAGGAGGCCACCTGAAGCTTTCTTT.

The chain couples TRBV6-1 to TRBJ1-2; 7 bases match TRBD1. From germline, CDR1 is MNHNS and CDR2 SASEGT. V lost 0 bases to trimming and J lost 0 bases; unmatched junction nucleotides: 1. The length of the CDR3 is 15 residues. CDR3 region: CASSEAGQTNYGYTF. CDR3 in DNA: TGTGCCAGCAGTGAAGCGGGACAGACTAACTATGGCTACACCTTC.

The chain is built from TRBV5-4 and TRBJ2-7; possible D gene TRBD1, 6 bases. This CDR3 has 14 amino acids. With 4 bases removed from V and 0 bases from J, the gap between germline ends came to 11 bases. Looked up from germline, CDR1 is SGHNT and CDR2 is YYREEE (reference sequence). CDR3 in amino acids: CASSPDSSSYEQYF. The CDR3 bases are TGTGCCAGCAGCCCGGACAGTAGCTCCTACGAGCAGTACTTC.

The chain carries TRBV5-1 and TRBJ1-1; 9 bases fit TRBD1. The CDR3 runs to 17 residues. Per the germline V gene, CDR1 is SGHRS and CDR2 is YFSETQ. J gave up 1 base and V 0 bases, and 7 bases lay outside the gene matches. DNA for the CDR3: TGCGCCAGCAGCTTGGGACCGTGGACAGGGGCGAACACTGAAGCTTTCTTT. The encoded protein is CASSLGPWTGANTEAFF.

The rearrangement links TRBV7-9 to TRBJ2-7, with TRBD1 matching over 8 bases. Trimming cost V 5 bases and J 5 bases; bases outside gene matches: 5. The CDR3 has 13 residues. The V gene's germline CDR1 is SEHNR and CDR2 FQNEAQ (reference sequence). In nucleotides, the CDR3 is TGTGCCAGCAGCCCAGGGACAGGCGACGAGCAGTACTTC. It specifies CASSPGTGDEQYF.

The chain couples TRBV28 to TRBJ1-5; 7 bases fit TRBD1. Trimming cost V 5 bases and J 5 bases; bases outside gene matches: 6. This CDR3 comprises 14 residues. CDR1 MDHEN and CDR2 SYDVKM come from the germline V gene. CDR3 coding DNA: TGTGCCAGCAGTGCCCGGACAGGAGATCAGCCCCAGCATTTT. This codes for CASSARTGDQPQHF.

This clone is medium-sized. The chain combines TRBV4-1 with TRBJ2-7; 7 nucleotides match TRBD2. Germline values: CDR1 MGHRA, CDR2 YSYEKL. Trimming took 0 bases from V and 5 from J; bases not matched to a gene: 7. This CDR3 contains 15 residues. The CDR3 here is CASSQEGLYQDEQYF. CDR3 DNA sequence: TGCGCCAGCAGCCAAGAGGGACTATACCAAGACGAGCAGTACTTC.

The chain joins TRBV6-1 to TRBJ2-7; D might be TRBD1 (7 bases). Germline CDR1 reads MNHNS; CDR2 reads SASEGT. The CDR3 runs 15 residues. Trimming cost V 2 bases and J 5 bases, with 16 bases left between them. In DNA, the CDR3 is TGTGCCAGCAGTGAATTGGGACAGACGGGGGACGAGCAGTACTTC. The encoded protein is CASSELGQTGDEQYF.

The chain uses TRBV5-1 and TRBJ1-2; 7 positions match TRBD1. CDR1 is SGHRS and CDR2 is YFSETQ in the germline V gene. V was clipped by 0 bases and J by 8 bases; unmatched bases: 4. This CDR3 is 13 amino acids long. CDR3 DNA: TGCGCCAGCAGCTTGGAGGGGGCAGGCGGCTACACCTTC. Amino acid sequence: CASSLEGAGGYTF. The full variable domain, its missing parts supplied by reference TRBV5-1 and TRBJ1-2, is KAGVTQTPRYLIKTRGQQVTLSCSPISGHRSVSWYQQTPGQGLQFLFEYFSETQRNKGNFPGRFSGRQFSNSRSEMNVSTLELGDSALYLCASSLEGAGGYTFGSGTRLTVV.

In this sample, this clone turned up a few times. This chain links TRBV28 with TRBJ2-7; D may correspond to TRBD1 or TRBD2 (5 bases each). V was pared by 3 bases and J by 11 bases, with 11 bases between. The germline CDR1 and CDR2 sequences are MDHEN and SYDVKM. This CDR3 has 11 amino acids. CDR3 sequence: CASSLGTGKYF. The CDR3 DNA reads TGTGCCAGCAGTTTGGGGACGGGGAAGTACTTC. Based on the CDR3 plus reference TRBV28 and TRBJ2-7, the full variable domain is DVKVTQSSRYLVKRTGEKVFLECVQDMDHENMFWYRQDPGLGLRLIYFSYDVKMKEKGDIPEGYSVSREKKERFSLILESASTNQTSMYLCASSLGTGKYFGPGTRLTVT.

This chain connects TRBV10-2 to TRBJ1-2, with D unresolved. V lost 2 bases, J lost 8 bases, and 9 bases lay in between. Germline CDR1 WSHSY, CDR2 SAAADI. The CDR3 covers 12 residues. Here the CDR3 reads CASSEGGAGYTF. The CDR3 bases are TGCGCCAGCAGTGAGGGAGGTGCCGGCTACACCTTC.

In its sample, this clone was seen a few times. The chain combines TRBV30 with TRBJ2-7; the D gene is possibly TRBD1 (6 bases). CDR3 length: 13 amino acids. CDR1 and CDR2 (germline): GTSNPN, SVGIG (reference sequence). Trimming pared 1 base from V and 7 bases from J, leaving 14 bases between. CDR3 amino acids: CAWSDGQSWEQYF. CDR3 DNA: TGTGCCTGGAGTGATGGACAGAGCTGGGAGCAGTACTTC.

This sequence joins TRBV7-2 and TRBJ1-6, with D possibly matching TRBD1 (5 bases). This CDR3 spans 13 amino acids. V gave up 5 bases and J gave up 14 bases, with 16 bases separating them. CDR1 is SGHTA and CDR2 is FQGNSA in the germline V gene. In nucleotides, the CDR3 is TGTGCCAGCAGCCCGGAAGCAGGGAAAACCCTCCACTTT. This gives the protein CASSPEAGKTLHF. The full variable domain, in which reference TRBV7-2 and TRBJ1-6 provide the parts outside the CDR3, is GAGVSQSPSNKVTEKGKDVELRCDPISGHTALYWYRQSLGQGLEFLIYFQGNSAPDKSGLPSDRFSAERTGGSVSTLTIQRTQQEDSAVYLCASSPEAGKTLHFGNGTRLTVT.

The chain recombines TRBV27 with TRBJ2-7; D not certain. This CDR3 is built from 15 residues. V lost 5 bases and J 3 bases, leaving 17 bases between the germline ends. Germline V CDR1 and CDR2: MNHEY, SMNVEV (reference sequence). CDR3 loop: CASSPLPGIRYEQYF. The CDR3 DNA reads as TGTGCCAGCAGTCCCCTCCCGGGTATTCGCTACGAGCAGTACTTC.